The clone carrying this T cell receptor beta chain was counted ten times or more. Its antigen is currently unknown. Germline CDR1 and CDR2: SGHDN and FVKESK. The CDR3 is 14 residues long. With V trimmed by 2 bases and J by 7 bases, 6 bases remained unmatched. The data were taken from a study of identical twins' blood T cells. In the study overall: Roughly 51 million reads covered about 6 alpha-chain and about 6 beta-chain libraries.

Each TCR cDNA library carried sample-specific barcodes on both ends. Original handling: Per-library CDR3 reads ranged about 2.2 to 3.6 million; clonotypes, ~95,000 to ~500,000. TCRdb reprocessed the 5' RACE reads via MiXCR and lists one record per CDR3 protein. The V and J calls shown here were made by TCRdb, not taken from the authors' results. The sample has roughly 380,000 distinct CDR3 sequences, approximately 30% seen once; the top ten hold 6% to 7%. General study results and limits: Abundant TCRbeta CDR3s overlapped more between twins than with unrelated donors.

This sequence was found in a woman aged 18-55 years in good health. The chain employs TRBV14 and TRBJ1-1; 8 bases are a match to TRBD1. Sample: PBMCs. CDR3 in amino acids: CASSQLQGESEAFF. The DNA for the CDR3 is TGTGCCAGCAGCCAATTACAGGGGGAGAGTGAAGCTTTCTTT.